Described below is a single T cell receptor (beta chain) sequence and its context. Each patient came to thyroid surgery without any prior treatment (of any kind). These data belong to a study of metastatic and nonmetastatic thyroid tumors. TCRdb called clones again from the PCR reads with MiXCR. The table lists almost 35,000 clones, 35% of them singletons. V was pared by 5 bases and J by 4 bases, with 8 bases of the junction left unmatched. CDR3 length: 14 amino acids. Germline V gene lookup returns CDR1 DFQATT and CDR2 SNEGSKA (reference sequence). Sequenced material: tumor tissue. The sequence came from a female donor with papillary thyroid cancer or a benign thyroid nodule (not recorded which). Some clones in this sample may be carry-over from other donors' samples. This rearrangement joins TRBV20-1 to TRBJ2-3, with TRBD2 matching over 8 bases. The CDR3 is CSALPGLVADTQYF. The CDR3 bases are TGCAGTGCTTTACCGGGACTAGTAGCAGATACGCAGTATTTT.